The 4 T cell receptor beta chains below all came from one sample that was sequenced in a study of T cell changes during pregnancy in multiple sclerosis. Repertoires were generated with immunoSEQ multiplex PCR, while TCRdb's copy carries only in-frame clones and drops some. The profile shows around 96,000 clones, 85% to 95% of them singletons. The sample was peripheral blood, taken after pregnancy. All receptors derive from a female donor in good health, enrolled as a control in a pregnancy study.

The chain recombines TRBV19 with TRBJ1-5; 7 positions agree with TRBD1. Unmatched junction bases numbered 12, after V lost 4 bases and J lost 0 bases. The germline V gene has CDR1 LNHDA and CDR2 SQIVND (reference sequence). This CDR3 has 18 residues. The CDR3 is CASSTLGQPRYSNQPQHF. Here the CDR3 DNA reads TGTGCCAGTAGTACCTTGGGACAGCCTCGTTATAGCAATCAGCCCCAGCATTTT.

A note on this clone: The sample holds other DNA sequences that translate to the same CDR3. The chain uses TRBV18 and TRBJ2-3; 8 bases agree with TRBD1. The CDR3 loop spans 15 amino acids. After removal of 3 bases from V and 0 bases from J, the junction contained 2 bases not matched to a gene. Looked up from germline, CDR1 is KGHSH and CDR2 is LQKENI. CDR3 DNA: TGTGCCAGCTCACCTCAGGGGGCGAGCACAGATACGCAGTATTTT. It specifies CASSPQGASTDTQYF.

CDR3 sequence reads: CASSWGTGVKTEAFF. The CDR3 coding sequence is TGCGCCAGCAGCTGGGGGACAGGGGTAAAAACTGAAGCTTTCTTT. V and J are TRBV5-1 and TRBJ1-1; 10 nucleotides align to TRBD1. Per germline, CDR1 SGHRS and CDR2 YFSETQ. V was clipped by 3 bases and J by 5 bases; unmatched bases: 7. The CDR3 has 15 residues.

The chain uses TRBV4-1 and TRBJ2-5, with TRBD1 as a possible D gene (5 bases). The CDR3 contains 15 residues. Trimming left V 0 bases short and J 0 bases short, with 8 bases between. Germline loops: CDR1 MGHRA, CDR2 YSYEKL. The CDR3 is CASSQDQGHQETQYF. The DNA for the CDR3 is TGCGCCAGCAGCCAAGACCAGGGTCACCAAGAGACCCAGTACTTC.